This entry lists 8 T cell receptor beta chains sequenced from one sample in a study of shared clonotypes between healthy human individuals. Assay: immunoSEQ multiplex PCR; the TCRdb copy retains only in-frame clones and omits some. The profile shows roughly 590,000 clones, just under 97% of them singletons. Only CD45RO-negative cells positively selected for CCR7 counted as naive CD8 cells, so terminally differentiated effector memory CD45RA+ cells were excluded. The specimen was naive CD8+ T cells sorted from blood. All receptors derive from a woman in her thirties in good health.

V is TRBV10-1 and J is TRBJ2-7; 9 nucleotides match TRBD1. V trimming: 3 bases; J trimming: 3 bases; junction bases outside the gene matches: 6. Germline V gene sequence: CDR1 WNHNN, CDR2 SYGVQD (reference sequence). The CDR3 contains 15 residues. The CDR3 sequence: CASSDPGTGYYEQYF. Here the CDR3 DNA reads TGCGCCAGCAGTGACCCCGGGACAGGGTACTACGAGCAGTACTTC.

The chain uses TRBV10-2 and TRBJ2-2, with TRBD1 matching over 8 bases. The CDR3 spans 15 residues. Germline CDR1 and CDR2: WSHSY and SAAADI. The trim removed 8 bases at V and 3 bases at J, leaving 8 bases unmatched. CDR3 residues: CASADRGFDTGELFF. The CDR3 region has the DNA TGCGCCAGCGCTGACAGGGGATTTGACACCGGGGAGCTGTTTTTT.

The CDR3 here is CASSFYRNTEAFF. The CDR3 nucleotides read TGTGCCAGCAGTTTTTACCGGAACACTGAAGCTTTCTTT. J is TRBJ1-1 and V is TRBV28, with D unclear. CDR1 and CDR2 (germline): MDHEN, SYDVKM. V lost 3 bases, J lost 1 base, and 6 bases lay in between. The CDR3 extends over 13 amino acids.

J is TRBJ2-5 and V is TRBV28; D gene unclear. The CDR3 consists of 19 residues. V dropped 3 bases and J dropped 7 bases, with 30 bases sitting between them. Germline loops: CDR1 MDHEN, CDR2 SYDVKM. The CDR3 DNA sequence: TGTGCCAGCAGTTTTCACGCCCCTAGTCCTAGTGGGCCTCGGCTGACCCAGTACTTC. Protein sequence: CASSFHAPSPSGPRLTQYF.

This clone was picked up a small number of times. The chain employs TRBV27 and TRBJ1-2, with TRBD1 as a possible D gene (5 bases). Germline CDR1 and CDR2: MNHEY and SMNVEV (reference sequence). Trimming shortened V by 5 bases and J by 8 bases, and 15 bases separated the two germline ends. The CDR3 length is 13 residues. The CDR3 loop is CASSPGTAWGYTF. CDR3 coding DNA: TGTGCCAGCAGTCCCGGGACGGCCTGGGGCTACACCTTC.

The rearrangement links TRBV28 to TRBJ1-5; D is perhaps TRBD1 (5 bases). Germline-derived CDR1 and CDR2 are MDHEN and SYDVKM. The CDR3 is 15 residues long. Trimming shortened V by 6 bases and J by 5 bases, and 17 bases separated the two germline ends. Here the CDR3 DNA reads TGTGCCAGCAGACAAAGGGGAGTCGGTGATCAGCCCCAGCATTTT. Translation: CASRQRGVGDQPQHF.

The rearrangement uses TRBV28 and TRBJ1-1; D not certain. The germline V gene has CDR1 MDHEN and CDR2 SYDVKM. The CDR3 loop spans 14 amino acids. V was shortened by 3 bases and J by 1 base, with 9 bases between the two germline ends. CDR3 loop: CASSFPVGNTEAFF. CDR3 nucleotides: TGTGCCAGCAGTTTCCCAGTGGGGAACACTGAAGCTTTCTTT.

V and J are TRBV27 and TRBJ1-4; D may be TRBD1 (5 bases). The CDR3 extends over 16 amino acids. V lost 5 bases and J 4 bases, leaving 17 bases between the germline ends. CDR1 is MNHEY and CDR2 is SMNVEV in the germline V gene (reference sequence). CDR3 sequence reads: CASSPHRGYGNEKLFF. DNA of the CDR3: TGTGCCAGCAGTCCCCATCGGGGGTACGGTAATGAAAAACTGTTTTTT.